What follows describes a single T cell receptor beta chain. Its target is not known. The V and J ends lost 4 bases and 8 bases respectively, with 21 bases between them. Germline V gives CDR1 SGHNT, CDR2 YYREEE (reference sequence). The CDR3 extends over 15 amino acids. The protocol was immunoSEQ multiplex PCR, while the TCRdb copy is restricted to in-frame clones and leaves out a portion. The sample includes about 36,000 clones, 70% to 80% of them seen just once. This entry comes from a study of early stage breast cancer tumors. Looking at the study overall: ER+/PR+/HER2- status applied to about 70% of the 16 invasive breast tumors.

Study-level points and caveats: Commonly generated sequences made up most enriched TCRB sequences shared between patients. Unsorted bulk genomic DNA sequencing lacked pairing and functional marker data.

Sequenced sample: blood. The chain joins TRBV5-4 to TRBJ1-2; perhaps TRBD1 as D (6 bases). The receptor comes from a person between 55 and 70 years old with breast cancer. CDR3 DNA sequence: TGTGCCAGCAGCCGGGTGGGGGACACCTTTAAGGGCTACACCTTC. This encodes CASSRVGDTFKGYTF.